This T cell receptor beta chain was profiled in a study of cytomegalovirus exposure and HLA in healthy donors. Study-level findings and limits: Later, an analysis showed that TCR beta chains associated with HLA were more clonally expanded than others that were equally common.

60 Vbeta and 13 Jbeta primers were used in PCR. Measured with immunoSEQ multiplex PCR; TCRdb has only the in-frame clones, and not every one. The sample consists of over 150,000 clones, roughly 76% of them appearing once. In the case of this clone: Its antigen is not known.

The V gene's germline CDR1 is SGHDT and CDR2 YYEEEE. The CDR3 runs 16 residues. Trimming took 1 base from V and 1 from J, leaving 12 bases between them. The sample consisted of PBMCs. This sequence originates from a woman in her 50s in good health and CMV-seronegative. V usage is TRBV5-6 and J usage is TRBJ2-1; D might be TRBD1 (5 bases). The CDR3 sequence: CASSLTGLSSYNEQFF. The CDR3 bases are TGTGCCAGCAGCTTGACAGGTCTTTCTTCCTACAATGAGCAGTTCTTC.